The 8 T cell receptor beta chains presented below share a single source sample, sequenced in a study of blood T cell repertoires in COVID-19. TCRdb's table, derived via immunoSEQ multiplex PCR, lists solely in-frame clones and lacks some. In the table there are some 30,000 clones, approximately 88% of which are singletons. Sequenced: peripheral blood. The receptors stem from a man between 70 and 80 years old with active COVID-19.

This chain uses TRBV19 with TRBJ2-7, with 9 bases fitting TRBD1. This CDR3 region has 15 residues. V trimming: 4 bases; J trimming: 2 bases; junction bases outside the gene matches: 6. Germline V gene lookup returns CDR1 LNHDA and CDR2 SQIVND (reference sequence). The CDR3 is CASSTLGQGAYEQYF. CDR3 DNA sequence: TGTGCCAGTAGTACCCTGGGACAGGGAGCCTACGAGCAGTACTTC.

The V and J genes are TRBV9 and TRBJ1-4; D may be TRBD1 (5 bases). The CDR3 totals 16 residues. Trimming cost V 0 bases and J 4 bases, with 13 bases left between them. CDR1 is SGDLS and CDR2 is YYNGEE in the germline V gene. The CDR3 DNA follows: TGTGCCAGCAGCGTAGCAGTTCAGGGAGGTAATGAAAAACTGTTTTTT. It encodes CASSVAVQGGNEKLFF.

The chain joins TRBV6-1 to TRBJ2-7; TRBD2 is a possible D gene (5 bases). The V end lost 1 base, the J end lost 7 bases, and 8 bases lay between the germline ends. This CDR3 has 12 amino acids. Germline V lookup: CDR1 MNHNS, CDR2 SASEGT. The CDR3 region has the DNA TGTGCCAGCAGTGAAGAACGAGGGGAGCAGTACTTC. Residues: CASSEERGEQYF.

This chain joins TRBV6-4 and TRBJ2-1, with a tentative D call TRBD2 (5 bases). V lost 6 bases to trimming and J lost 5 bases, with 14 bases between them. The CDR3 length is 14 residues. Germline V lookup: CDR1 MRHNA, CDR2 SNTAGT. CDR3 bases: TGTGCCAGCAGCGAACACGGGGTTAACAATGAGCAGTTCTTC. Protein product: CASSEHGVNNEQFF.

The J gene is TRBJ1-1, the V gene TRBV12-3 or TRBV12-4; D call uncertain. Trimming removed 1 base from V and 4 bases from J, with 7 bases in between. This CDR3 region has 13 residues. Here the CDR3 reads CASSLERGTEAFF. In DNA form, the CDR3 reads TGTGCCAGCAGTTTAGAGCGGGGCACTGAAGCTTTCTTT.

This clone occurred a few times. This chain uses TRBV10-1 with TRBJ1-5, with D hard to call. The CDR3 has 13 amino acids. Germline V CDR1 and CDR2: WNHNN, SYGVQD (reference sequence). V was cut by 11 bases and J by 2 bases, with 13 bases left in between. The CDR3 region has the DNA TGCGCCGGTGACGCTCGGGGCAATCAGCCCCAGCATTTT. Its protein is CAGDARGNQPQHF.

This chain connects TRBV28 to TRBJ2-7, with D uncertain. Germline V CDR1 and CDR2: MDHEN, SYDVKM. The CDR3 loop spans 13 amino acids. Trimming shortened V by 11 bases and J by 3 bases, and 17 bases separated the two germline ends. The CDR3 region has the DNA TGTGCCTGGTGCGGTTCCCCCTTCTACGAGCAGTACTTC. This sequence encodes CAWCGSPFYEQYF.

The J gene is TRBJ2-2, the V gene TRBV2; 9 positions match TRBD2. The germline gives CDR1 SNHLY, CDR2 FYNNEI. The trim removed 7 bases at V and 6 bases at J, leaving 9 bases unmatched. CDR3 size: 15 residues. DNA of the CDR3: TGTGCCAGCATTGAGGGTAGCGGGAGAGCCGGGGAGCTGTTTTTT. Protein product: CASIEGSGRAGELFF.